The next 32 T cell receptor beta chains were all read from a single sample in a study of T cells after yellow fever vaccination. One entry per CDR3 protein, called by TCRdb with MiXCR from the 5' RACE reads. The data show hundreds of thousands of distinct CDR3 sequences, with approximately 12% seen just once and over 12% held by the top ten. The sample here was PBMCs, taken on the day of the yellow fever booster vaccination. These TCRs come from a man younger than 40 who received the YFV17D yellow fever vaccine.

The chain couples TRBV9 to TRBJ2-2, with 10 bases identical to TRBD2. The CDR3 length is 15 residues. V gave up 2 bases and J gave up 6 bases; unmatched junction bases: 4. Germline CDR1 is SGDLS and CDR2 is YYNGEE. DNA of the CDR3: TGTGCCAGCAGCGTTCTAGCGGGAGTGGCCGGGGAGCTGTTTTTT. As protein: CASSVLAGVAGELFF.

J is TRBJ2-7 and V is TRBV6-5, with TRBD2 matching 9 bases. The junction had 7 bases not matched to a gene; V was cut back by 6 bases and J by 4 bases. Germline CDR1 and CDR2: MNHEY and SVGAGI. The CDR3 is 14 residues long. The CDR3 bases are TGTGCCAGCAGATTAGCGGGAGTCGGGTACGAGCAGTACTTC. Translating it yields CASRLAGVGYEQYF.

V and J are TRBV7-2 and TRBJ2-3; D unclear. The germline V and J ends were trimmed by 1 base and 9 bases, with 8 bases remaining between them. The CDR3 has 12 residues. The germline V gene has CDR1 SGHTA and CDR2 FQGNSA. The CDR3 sequence is CASSLEETTQYF. Here the CDR3 DNA reads TGTGCCAGCAGCTTAGAGGAGACAACGCAGTATTTT.

In this sample, this clonotype turned up a few times. V is TRBV14 and J is TRBJ2-7; TRBD2 agrees at 7 bases. V trimming: 3 bases; J trimming: 2 bases; junction bases outside the gene matches: 7. This CDR3 is built from 15 residues. The germline V gene has CDR1 SGHDN and CDR2 FVKESK. Here the CDR3 reads CASSQRLAPAYEQYF. The DNA of the CDR3 is TGTGCCAGCAGCCAGCGACTAGCCCCCGCCTACGAGCAGTACTTC.

The rearrangement links TRBV10-3 to TRBJ1-5; 7 nucleotides line up with TRBD1. The CDR3 extends over 14 amino acids. The germline V gene has CDR1 ENHRY and CDR2 SYGVKD. Trimming cost V 6 bases and J 5 bases; bases outside gene matches: 7. As DNA, the CDR3 is TGTGCCATCAGCGTCGACAGGGAGGATCAGCCCCAGCATTTT. This encodes CAISVDREDQPQHF.

This clonotype was observed a handful of times. The limits of the CDR3 on the DNA are not certain, so only TCRdb's listed CDR3 is given. V is TRBV7-8 and J is TRBJ1-5; the D call in the table, TRBD1, was not verified against the DNA. The CDR3 adds up to 12 amino acids, both ends counted. The V gene's germline CDR1 is SGHVS and CDR2 FQNEAQ. This chain's CDR3 is CASTSGAQPQHF.

The genes are TRBV4-3 and TRBJ1-1, with TRBD1 matching over 10 bases. The junction had 5 bases not matched to a gene; V was cut back by 5 bases and J by 5 bases. The CDR3 loop spans 14 amino acids. Germline CDR1 LGHNA, CDR2 YSLEER. The CDR3 protein is CASSARDRGTEAFF. Written as DNA, the CDR3 is TGCGCCAGCAGCGCCCGGGACAGGGGAACTGAAGCTTTCTTT.

Only a few counts were recorded for this clonotype. J is TRBJ2-7 and V is TRBV20-1; D remains unclear. V gave up 0 bases and J gave up 5 bases, with 11 bases separating them. This CDR3 is built from 13 residues. Germline V lookup: CDR1 DFQATT, CDR2 SNEGSKA (reference sequence). CDR3 coding DNA: TGCAGTGCTAGAGATCCGAGACTCAACGAGCAGTACTTC. Its translation: CSARDPRLNEQYF.

This chain uses TRBV2 with TRBJ2-5; 7 nucleotides match TRBD1. J lost 5 bases, V lost 6 bases, and 3 bases had no gene match. In germline, CDR1 is SNHLY, CDR2 FYNNEI. This CDR3 is built from 12 residues. CDR3 protein: CASRGQPETQYF. CDR3 in DNA: TGTGCCAGCAGGGGACAGCCCGAGACCCAGTACTTC.

This chain uses TRBV18 with TRBJ2-1, with TRBD2 matching over 10 bases. Germline assignment: CDR1 KGHSH and CDR2 LQKENI. After removal of 3 bases from V and 6 bases from J, the junction contained 5 bases not matched to a gene. The CDR3 covers 15 residues. The CDR3 DNA reads TGTGCCAGCTCACCGTGGACTAGCGGCGCCAATGAGCAGTTCTTC. As protein: CASSPWTSGANEQFF.

This clonotype was seen a few times. The V call is TRBV6-5, the J call TRBJ1-5; D is unresolved. The CDR3 runs to 13 residues. V dropped 10 bases and J dropped 4 bases, with 14 bases sitting between them. The germline V gene has CDR1 MNHEY and CDR2 SVGAGI. Written as DNA, the CDR3 is TGTGCCACTAGTTCAGCCGGGAATCAGCCCCAGCATTTT. Protein: CATSSAGNQPQHF.

The CDR3 nucleotides read TGTGCCAGCAGCAAAGGAAGACAGGGGGGGAGCACTGAAGCTTTCTTT. Its translation is CASSKGRQGGSTEAFF. V and J are TRBV21-1 and TRBJ1-1; TRBD1, the table's D call, was not compared with the DNA. TRBV21-1 corresponds to a pseudogene. The CDR3 length is 16 residues.

This clonotype was recorded a few times. This chain connects TRBV6-1 to TRBJ2-1; TRBD1 aligns across 8 bases. With V trimmed by 4 bases and J by 7 bases, 6 bases remained unmatched. CDR1 MNHNS and CDR2 SASEGT come from the germline V gene. This CDR3 has 14 residues. The CDR3 sequence is CASSAAGGWNEQFF. Here the CDR3 DNA reads TGTGCCAGCAGTGCCGCAGGGGGCTGGAATGAGCAGTTCTTC.

This clonotype was seen a handful of times. The genes are TRBV20-1 and TRBJ1-2; possibly TRBD1 for D (6 bases). The CDR3 covers 13 residues. With 4 bases removed from V and 10 bases from J, the gap between germline ends came to 19 bases. Germline V lookup: CDR1 DFQATT, CDR2 SNEGSKA (reference sequence). CDR3 coding DNA: TGCAGTGCTACCATAACAAACAGGGCGACCTACACCTTC. Translated, it gives CSATITNRATYTF.

This chain connects TRBV18 to TRBJ2-3, with 7 bases lining up with TRBD2. The CDR3 extends over 14 amino acids. Unmatched junction bases numbered 7, after V lost 5 bases and J lost 5 bases. Germline V lookup: CDR1 KGHSH, CDR2 LQKENI. The CDR3 reads CASSSAGVKDTQYF. The CDR3 DNA sequence: TGTGCCAGCTCAAGTGCGGGAGTTAAAGATACGCAGTATTTT.

This clonotype occurred many times. This chain joins TRBV27 and TRBJ1-4, with D possibly TRBD1 on 5 matching bases. Looked up from germline, CDR1 is MNHEY and CDR2 is SMNVEV (reference sequence). This CDR3 is 14 amino acids long. V dropped 3 bases and J dropped 5 bases, with 10 bases sitting between them. DNA for the CDR3: TGTGCCAGCAGTTTGGGGACGGCAAATGAAAAACTGTTTTTT. Its translation: CASSLGTANEKLFF.

This clonotype has more than one count but fewer than ten. The rearrangement uses TRBV12-3 or TRBV12-4 and TRBJ2-6; 8 bases agree with TRBD1. The junction had 5 bases not matched to a gene; V was cut back by 6 bases and J by 4 bases. The CDR3 runs 15 residues. The CDR3 reads CASRAGGAGANVLTF. The DNA for the CDR3 is TGTGCCAGCAGGGCAGGGGGCGCGGGGGCCAACGTCCTGACTTTC.

This clonotype has only a few counts. This chain connects TRBV6-4 to TRBJ2-5; 8 nucleotides match TRBD2. V lost 6 bases and J lost 5; bases outside the gene matches: 5. CDR1 MRHNA and CDR2 SNTAGT come from the germline V gene. This CDR3 has 13 amino acids. CDR3 coding DNA: TGTGCCAGCAGAAGGACTAGCAGCGAGACCCAGTACTTC. Translated, it gives CASRRTSSETQYF.

The rearrangement joins TRBV24-1 to TRBJ2-1; D uncertain. This CDR3 has 13 amino acids. CDR1 KGHDR and CDR2 SFDVKD come from the germline V gene. Trimming pared 4 bases from V and 16 bases from J, leaving 19 bases between. CDR3 residues: CATSDAGRLPSFF. In DNA, the CDR3 is TGTGCCACCAGTGACGCCGGACGATTGCCAAGTTTCTTC.

There are a few counts of this clonotype. This rearrangement joins TRBV3-1 to TRBJ2-7; D remains ambiguous. CDR3 length: 11 amino acids. Germline CDR1 is LGHDT and CDR2 is YNNKEL (reference sequence). The V end lost 3 bases, the J end lost 6 bases, and 6 bases lay between the germline ends. The CDR3 loop reads CASSQAFEQYF. CDR3 bases: TGTGCCAGCAGCCAGGCCTTCGAGCAGTACTTC.

This clonotype was detected a few times. CDR3 DNA: TGCGCCAGCAGCCAAGAGCAGTTACGGAACACAGATACGCAGTATTTT. Translation gives CASSQEQLRNTDTQYF. The chain is built from TRBV4-3 and TRBJ2-3, with D unclear. Germline-derived CDR1 and CDR2 are LGHNA and YSLEER. Trimming removed 0 bases at V and 2 bases at J, with 12 bases between. The CDR3 covers 16 residues.

This clonotype was detected only a few times. The V and J genes are TRBV18 and TRBJ2-1; TRBD2 is a possible D gene (5 bases). The length of the CDR3 is 16 residues. Trimming shortened V by 4 bases and J by 0 bases, and 13 bases separated the two germline ends. Looked up from germline, CDR1 is KGHSH and CDR2 is LQKENI. The CDR3 bases are TGTGCCAGCTCACTGGGGAAGCGGAGCTCCTACAATGAGCAGTTCTTC. Protein sequence: CASSLGKRSSYNEQFF.

This clonotype was observed a few times. The V call is TRBV4-2, the J call TRBJ2-5, with D perhaps TRBD2 (6 bases). The V end lost 3 bases, the J end lost 5 bases, and 13 bases lay between the germline ends. The CDR3 is 14 amino acids. Germline V lookup: CDR1 LGHNA, CDR2 YNFKEQ. The CDR3 DNA follows: TGTGCCAGCAGCCAGGGGGGAACGGTTGAGACCCAGTACTTC. Its protein product is CASSQGGTVETQYF.

In its sample, this clonotype was seen a few times. V gene TRBV27 combines with J gene TRBJ2-5; no clear D gene. V was shortened by 6 bases and J by 4 bases, with 15 bases between the two germline ends. This CDR3 comprises 14 residues. Germline values: CDR1 MNHEY, CDR2 SMNVEV (reference sequence). The CDR3 protein is CASSDGELGETQYF. CDR3 DNA: TGTGCCAGCAGCGATGGAGAGTTGGGAGAGACCCAGTACTTC.

This clonotype was recorded a few times. The chain carries TRBV29-1 and TRBJ2-3; D gene uncertain. CDR3 size: 14 residues. CDR1 and CDR2 (germline): SQVTM, ANQGSEA. V lost 5 bases and J lost 4, with 16 bases in between. This CDR3 is CSVSGNNNADTQYF. CDR3 DNA: TGCAGCGTTTCCGGCAATAATAATGCAGATACGCAGTATTTT.

The chain combines TRBV27 with TRBJ2-2, with 9 nucleotides matching TRBD1. J gave up 7 bases and V 3 bases, and 6 bases lay outside the gene matches. CDR1 is MNHEY and CDR2 is SMNVEV in the germline V gene (reference sequence). There are 15 residues in the CDR3. This CDR3 is CASSFYRGPDGELFF. In DNA form, the CDR3 reads TGTGCCAGCAGTTTTTACAGGGGGCCGGACGGGGAGCTGTTTTTT.

The chain carries TRBV9 and TRBJ2-7; D is undetermined. CDR3 size: 13 residues. Germline CDR1 is SGDLS and CDR2 is YYNGEE. V was clipped by 1 base and J by 2 bases, with 7 bases between them. The CDR3, as DNA: TGTGCCAGCAGCGTAAGTACTACCTACGAGCAGTACTTC. It is translated as CASSVSTTYEQYF.

J is TRBJ2-2 and V is TRBV19; possible D gene TRBD1, 5 bases. The CDR3 sequence is 17 residues long. The V and J ends lost 10 bases and 2 bases respectively, with 23 bases between them. Germline V gives CDR1 LNHDA, CDR2 SQIVND (reference sequence). CDR3: CATTGFQTEPNTGELFF. CDR3 sequence (DNA): TGTGCCACTACAGGATTTCAGACGGAACCCAACACCGGGGAGCTGTTTTTT.

The J gene is TRBJ2-1, the V gene TRBV10-2; 14 bases are a match to TRBD2. V dropped 10 bases and J dropped 5; count of bases not matched to a gene: 7. Germline V gene data show CDR1 as WSHSY and CDR2 as SAAADI. The CDR3 contains 15 residues. The DNA for the CDR3 is TGCGCCATTACTCCGACTAGCGGGAGGGACAATGAGCAGTTCTTC. Its protein is CAITPTSGRDNEQFF.

This clonotype was found a few times. The genes are TRBV20-1 and TRBJ1-1, with no clear D. Deletions cut 2 bases from V and 6 bases from J, with 7 bases between. Germline loops: CDR1 DFQATT, CDR2 SNEGSKA (reference sequence). The CDR3 totals 11 residues. This CDR3 reads CSARRGSEAFF. CDR3 coding DNA: TGCAGTGCTAGACGAGGGTCTGAAGCTTTCTTT.

This clonotype was seen only a few times. The chain has TRBV6-2 or TRBV6-3 and TRBJ2-7, with unresolved D. This CDR3 comprises 17 residues. V was trimmed by 0 bases and J by 3 bases, leaving 18 bases between them. Germline V gives CDR1 MNHEY, CDR2 SVGEGT. This CDR3 is CASSYSNYPLEDYEQYF. The CDR3 DNA sequence: TGTGCCAGCAGTTACTCCAACTATCCCTTAGAAGACTACGAGCAGTACTTC.

The gene calls are TRBV9 and TRBJ2-5; 10 bases map to TRBD2. With V trimmed by 3 bases and J by 3 bases, 8 bases remained unmatched. This CDR3 has 16 residues. CDR1 is SGDLS, CDR2 YYNGEE, per germline. The CDR3 region has the DNA TGTGCCAGCAGCGCCCAACGGACTAGCGGTAAAGAGACCCAGTACTTC. Protein sequence: CASSAQRTSGKETQYF.